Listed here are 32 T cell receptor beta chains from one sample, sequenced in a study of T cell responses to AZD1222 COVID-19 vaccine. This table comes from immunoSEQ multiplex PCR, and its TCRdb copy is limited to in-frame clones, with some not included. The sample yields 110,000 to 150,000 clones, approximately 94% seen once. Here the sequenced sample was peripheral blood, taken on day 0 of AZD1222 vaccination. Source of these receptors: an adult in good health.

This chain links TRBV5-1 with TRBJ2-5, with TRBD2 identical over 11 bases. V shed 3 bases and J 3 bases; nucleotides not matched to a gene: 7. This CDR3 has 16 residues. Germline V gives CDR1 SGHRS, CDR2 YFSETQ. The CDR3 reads CASSYERGLAEETQYF. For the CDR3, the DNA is TGCGCCAGCAGCTACGAACGGGGACTAGCGGAAGAGACCCAGTACTTC.

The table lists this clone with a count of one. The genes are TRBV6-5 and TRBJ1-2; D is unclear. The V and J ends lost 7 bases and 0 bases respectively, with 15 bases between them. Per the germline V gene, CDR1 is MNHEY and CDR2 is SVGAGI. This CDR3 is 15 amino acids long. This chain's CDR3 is CASKLEGRANYGYTF. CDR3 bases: TGTGCCAGCAAACTAGAGGGTCGTGCTAACTATGGCTACACCTTC.

DNA for the CDR3: TGTGCCAGTAGTATCAGGGGGTACATTGACGAGCAGTACTTC. Translated: CASSIRGYIDEQYF. The chain recombines TRBV19 with TRBJ2-7; 7 positions match TRBD1. The length of the CDR3 is 14 residues. V lost 3 bases to trimming and J lost 5 bases; unmatched junction nucleotides: 7. Germline CDR1 reads LNHDA; CDR2 reads SQIVND (reference sequence).

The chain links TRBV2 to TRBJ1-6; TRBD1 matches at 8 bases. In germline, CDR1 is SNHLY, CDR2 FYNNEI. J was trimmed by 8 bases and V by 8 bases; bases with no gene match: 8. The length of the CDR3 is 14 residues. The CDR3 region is CASAGTGSDSPLHF. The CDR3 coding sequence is TGTGCCAGCGCCGGGACAGGAAGCGATTCACCCCTCCACTTT.

The CDR3 region is CASSQPGQSNEKLFF. For the CDR3, the DNA is TGTGCCAGCAGCCAACCCGGACAGTCTAATGAAAAACTGTTTTTT. This chain links TRBV4-2 with TRBJ1-4, with D tentatively TRBD1 (6 bases). V dropped 2 bases and J dropped 3 bases, with 10 bases sitting between them. Germline CDR1 LGHNA, CDR2 YNFKEQ. The CDR3 sequence is 15 residues long.

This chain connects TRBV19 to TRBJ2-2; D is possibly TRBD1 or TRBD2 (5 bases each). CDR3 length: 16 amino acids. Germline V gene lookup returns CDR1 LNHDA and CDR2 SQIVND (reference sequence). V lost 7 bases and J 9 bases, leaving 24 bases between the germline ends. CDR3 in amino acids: CASMGRGAAGIRELFF. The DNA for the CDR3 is TGTGCCAGTATGGGGCGAGGGGCCGCCGGAATCAGGGAGCTGTTTTTT.

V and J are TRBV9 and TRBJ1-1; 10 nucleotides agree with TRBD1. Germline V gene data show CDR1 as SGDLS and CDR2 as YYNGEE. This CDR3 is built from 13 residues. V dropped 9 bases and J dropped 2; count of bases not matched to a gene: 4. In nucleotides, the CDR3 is TGTGCCACCGGGACAGGGGCTAACACTGAAGCTTTCTTT. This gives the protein CATGTGANTEAFF.

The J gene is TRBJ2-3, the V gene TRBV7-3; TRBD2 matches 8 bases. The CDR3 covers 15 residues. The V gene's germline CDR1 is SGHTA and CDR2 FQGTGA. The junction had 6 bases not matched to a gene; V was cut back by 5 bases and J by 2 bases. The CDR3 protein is CASSRSGGPTDTQYF. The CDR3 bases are TGTGCCAGCAGCCGGAGCGGGGGCCCCACAGATACGCAGTATTTT.

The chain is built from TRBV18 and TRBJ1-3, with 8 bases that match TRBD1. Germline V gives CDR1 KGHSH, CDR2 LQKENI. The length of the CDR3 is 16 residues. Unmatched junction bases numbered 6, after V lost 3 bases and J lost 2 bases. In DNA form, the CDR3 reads TGTGCCAGCTCACCGGCGTCAGGGGGCCCTGGAAACACCATATATTTT. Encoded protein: CASSPASGGPGNTIYF.

The CDR3 nucleotides are TGTGCCAGCAGCCCCCTAGGGCCAGGGAATTCACCCCTCCACTTT. This sequence encodes CASSPLGPGNSPLHF. The chain uses TRBV13 and TRBJ1-6, with D possibly matching TRBD1 (5 bases). Per the germline V gene, CDR1 is PRHDT and CDR2 is FYEKMQ (reference sequence). This CDR3 has 15 residues. V lost 5 bases, J lost 7 bases, and 15 bases lay in between. Full variable domain (remainder filled in from reference TRBV13 and TRBJ1-6): AAGVIQSPRHLIKEKRETATLKCYPIPRHDTVYWYQQGPGQDPQFLISFYEKMQSDKGSIPDRFSAQQFSDYHSELNMSSLELGDSALYFCASSPLGPGNSPLHFGNGTRLTVT.

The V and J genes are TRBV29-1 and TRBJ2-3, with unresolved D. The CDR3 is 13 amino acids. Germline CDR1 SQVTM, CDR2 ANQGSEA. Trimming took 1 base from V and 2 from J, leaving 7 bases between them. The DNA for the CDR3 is TGCAGCGTTGAAGGTCACTACACAGATACGCAGTATTTT. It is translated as CSVEGHYTDTQYF.

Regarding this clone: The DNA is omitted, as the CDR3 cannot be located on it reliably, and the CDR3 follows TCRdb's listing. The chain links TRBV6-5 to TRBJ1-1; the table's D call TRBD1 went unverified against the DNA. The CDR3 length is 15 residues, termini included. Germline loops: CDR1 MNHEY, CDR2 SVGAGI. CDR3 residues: CASSFFGQGNTEAFF.

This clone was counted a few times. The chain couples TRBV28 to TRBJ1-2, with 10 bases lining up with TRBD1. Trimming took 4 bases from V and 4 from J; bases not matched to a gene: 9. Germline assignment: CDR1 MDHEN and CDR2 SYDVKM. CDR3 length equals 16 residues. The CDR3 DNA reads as TGTGCCAGCAGTTCCTCTCCGGGACAGGGGAGCTATGGCTACACCTTC. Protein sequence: CASSSSPGQGSYGYTF.

DNA for the CDR3: TGTGCCATCAGTGAGTCGAAAGTGAATAGCAATCAGCCCCAGCATTTT. Translation: CAISESKVNSNQPQHF. The rearrangement links TRBV10-3 to TRBJ1-5; D unresolved. This CDR3 contains 16 residues. Trimming shortened V by 0 bases and J by 0 bases, and 9 bases separated the two germline ends. Germline V lookup: CDR1 ENHRY, CDR2 SYGVKD.

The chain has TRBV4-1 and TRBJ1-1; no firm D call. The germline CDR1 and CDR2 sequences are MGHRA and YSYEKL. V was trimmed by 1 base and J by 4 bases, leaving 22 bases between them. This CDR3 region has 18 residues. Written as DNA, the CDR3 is TGCGCCAGCAGCCAAGTAGTTAAGGGTAAGAGGCGGGTCACTGAAGCTTTCTTT. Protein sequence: CASSQVVKGKRRVTEAFF.

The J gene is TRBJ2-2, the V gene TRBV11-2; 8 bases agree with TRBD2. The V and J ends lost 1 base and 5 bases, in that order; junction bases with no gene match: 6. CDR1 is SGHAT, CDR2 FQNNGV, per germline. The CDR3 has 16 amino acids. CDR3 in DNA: TGTGCCAGCAGCTTAGTTTTGGGGACTAGGACCGGGGAGCTGTTTTTT. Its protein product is CASSLVLGTRTGELFF.

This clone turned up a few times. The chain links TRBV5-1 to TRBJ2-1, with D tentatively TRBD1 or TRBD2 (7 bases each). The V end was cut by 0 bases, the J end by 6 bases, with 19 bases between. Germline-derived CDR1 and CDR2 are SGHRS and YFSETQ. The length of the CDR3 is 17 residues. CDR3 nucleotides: TGCGCCAGCAGCTTGGCCCACGGGAGGCCAGGGGGCAATGAGCAGTTCTTC. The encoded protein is CASSLAHGRPGGNEQFF.

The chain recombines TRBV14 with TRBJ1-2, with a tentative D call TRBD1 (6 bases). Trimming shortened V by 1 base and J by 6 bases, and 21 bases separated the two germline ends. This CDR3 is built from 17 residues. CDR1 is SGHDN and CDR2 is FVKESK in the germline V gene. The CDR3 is CASSQGGTSVPRDGYTF. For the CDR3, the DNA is TGTGCCAGCAGCCAAGGCGGGACAAGCGTACCCAGAGATGGCTACACCTTC.

In nucleotides, the CDR3 is TGTGCCAGCAGCAGGGGGGGACAGCCAAACATTCAGTACTTC. It translates to CASSRGGQPNIQYF. The rearrangement uses TRBV9 and TRBJ2-4; D tentatively fits TRBD1 or TRBD2 (7 bases each). The CDR3 loop spans 14 amino acids. Germline V gene data show CDR1 as SGDLS and CDR2 as YYNGEE. V lost 4 bases to trimming and J lost 6 bases, with 14 bases between them.

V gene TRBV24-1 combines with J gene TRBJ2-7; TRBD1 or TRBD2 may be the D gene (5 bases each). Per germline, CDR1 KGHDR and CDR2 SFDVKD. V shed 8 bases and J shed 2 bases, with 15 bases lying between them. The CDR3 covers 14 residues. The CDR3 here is CATTFRGRPYEQYF. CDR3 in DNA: TGTGCCACCACCTTTCGGGGACGACCCTACGAGCAGTACTTC.

The CDR3 loop is CASSLSGIGGYTF. CDR3 nucleotide sequence: TGTGCCAGCAGTTTATCAGGGATCGGTGGCTACACCTTC. V usage is TRBV27 and J usage is TRBJ1-2; D unresolved. The CDR3 is 13 amino acids. The V end was cut by 0 bases, the J end by 7 bases, with 9 bases between. Germline-derived CDR1 and CDR2 are MNHEY and SMNVEV (reference sequence).

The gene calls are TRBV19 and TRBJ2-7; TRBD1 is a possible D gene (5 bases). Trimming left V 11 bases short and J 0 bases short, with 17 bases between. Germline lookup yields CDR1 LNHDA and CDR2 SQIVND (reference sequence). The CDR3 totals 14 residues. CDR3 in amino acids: CAAGPPGSSYEQYF. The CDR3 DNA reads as TGTGCCGCAGGGCCGCCAGGTAGCTCCTACGAGCAGTACTTC.

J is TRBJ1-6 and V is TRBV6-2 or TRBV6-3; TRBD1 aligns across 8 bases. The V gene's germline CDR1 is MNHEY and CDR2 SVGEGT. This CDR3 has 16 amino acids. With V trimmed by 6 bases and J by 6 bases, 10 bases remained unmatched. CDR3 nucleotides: TGTGCCAGCAGCTATCCCCGGACAGGGATTAATTCACCCCTCCACTTT. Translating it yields CASSYPRTGINSPLHF.

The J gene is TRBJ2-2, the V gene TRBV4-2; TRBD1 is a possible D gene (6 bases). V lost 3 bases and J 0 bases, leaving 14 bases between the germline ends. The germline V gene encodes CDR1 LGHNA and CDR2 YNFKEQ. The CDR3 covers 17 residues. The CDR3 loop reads CASSHKTGTTNTGELFF. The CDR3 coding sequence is TGTGCCAGCAGCCATAAGACCGGGACAACGAACACCGGGGAGCTGTTTTTT.

This CDR3 reads CASSSPDQPQHF. CDR3 bases: TGTGCCAGCAGCTCGCCCGATCAGCCCCAGCATTTT. The V gene is TRBV7-9, the J gene TRBJ1-5; D remains unclear. CDR1 SEHNR and CDR2 FQNEAQ come from the germline V gene (reference sequence). V gave up 4 bases and J gave up 5 bases, with 6 bases separating them. The CDR3 sequence is 12 residues long.

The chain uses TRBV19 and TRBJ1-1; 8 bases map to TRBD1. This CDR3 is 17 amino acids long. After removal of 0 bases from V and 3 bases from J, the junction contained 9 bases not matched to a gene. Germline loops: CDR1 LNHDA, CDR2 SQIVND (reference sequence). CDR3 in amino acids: CASSIDWTGTLYTEAFF. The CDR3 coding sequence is TGTGCCAGTAGTATAGATTGGACAGGGACACTATACACTGAAGCTTTCTTT.

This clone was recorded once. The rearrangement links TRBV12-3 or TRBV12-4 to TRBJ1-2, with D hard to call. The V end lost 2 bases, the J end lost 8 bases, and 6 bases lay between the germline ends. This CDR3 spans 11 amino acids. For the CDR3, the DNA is TGTGCCAGCAGTTTATACGGCGGCTACACCTTC. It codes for CASSLYGGYTF.

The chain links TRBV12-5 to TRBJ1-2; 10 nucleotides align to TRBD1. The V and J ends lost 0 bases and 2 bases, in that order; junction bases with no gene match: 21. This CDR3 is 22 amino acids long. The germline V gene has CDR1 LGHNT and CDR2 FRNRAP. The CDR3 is CASGLVALTHPGQGIFNYGYTF. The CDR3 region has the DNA TGTGCTAGTGGTTTGGTGGCCCTAACCCATCCGGGACAGGGGATCTTCAACTATGGCTACACCTTC.

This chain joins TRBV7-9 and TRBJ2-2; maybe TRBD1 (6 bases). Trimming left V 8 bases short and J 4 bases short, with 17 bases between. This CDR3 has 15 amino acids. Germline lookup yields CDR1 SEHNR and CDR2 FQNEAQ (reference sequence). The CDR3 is CASSPPQGGTGELFF. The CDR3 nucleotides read TGTGCCAGCTCTCCCCCTCAAGGGGGCACCGGGGAGCTGTTTTTT.

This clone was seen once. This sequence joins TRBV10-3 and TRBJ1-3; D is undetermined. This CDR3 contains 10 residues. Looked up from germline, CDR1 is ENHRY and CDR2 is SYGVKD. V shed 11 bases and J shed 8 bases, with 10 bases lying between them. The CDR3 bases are TGTGCCGCCGGGGTGGACACCATATATTTT. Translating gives CAAGVDTIYF.

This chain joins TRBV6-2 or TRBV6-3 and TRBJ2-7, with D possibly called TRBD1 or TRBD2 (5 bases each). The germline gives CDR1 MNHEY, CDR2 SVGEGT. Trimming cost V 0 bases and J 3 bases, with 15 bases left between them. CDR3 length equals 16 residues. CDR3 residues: CASSYSTGRGDYEQYF. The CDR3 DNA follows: TGTGCCAGCAGTTACTCGACGGGTAGGGGAGACTACGAGCAGTACTTC.

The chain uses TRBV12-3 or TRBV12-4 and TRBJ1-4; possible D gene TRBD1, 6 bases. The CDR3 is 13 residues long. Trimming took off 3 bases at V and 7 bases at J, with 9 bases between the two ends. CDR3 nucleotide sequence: TGTGCCAGCAGTTTCGGGGGCCTTGAAAAACTGTTTTTT. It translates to CASSFGGLEKLFF.